These T cell receptor beta chains were read from a single sample in a study of shared clonotypes between healthy human individuals. Produced via immunoSEQ multiplex PCR; TCRdb's table is partial and in-frame only. Among roughly 2.6 million clones listed, around 94% were seen once. The sequenced material came from naive CD4+ T cells sorted from blood. These receptors came from a man younger than 30 in good health. Both conserved end residues are part of each CDR3. Fields, in order: V gene, J gene, clone size, D gene, CDR3 DNA, CDR3 protein. The D gene is left open where the match is weak. Clone size is given for some rows only: seen once, a few or many times, or a class if the clone is expanded.

>TRBV7-2|TRBJ1-6|NA|TRBD1
TGTGCCAGCAGCCGGGACAGGGACTATTCACCCCTCCACTTT
CASSRDRDYSPLHF
>TRBV6-1|TRBJ2-2|NA|NA
TGTGCCAGCAGGTTCCACGAGAACACCGGGGAGCTGTTTTTT
CASRFHENTGELFF
>TRBV2|TRBJ1-2|NA|TRBD1
TGTGCCAGCAGTACGGTCCAGCAGGGGGGTGGCTACACCTTC
CASSTVQQGGGYTF
>TRBV30|TRBJ1-1|few|NA
TGTGCCTGGATGACACAGGAGAACACTGAAGCTTTCTTT
CAWMTQENTEAFF
>TRBV19|TRBJ1-5|NA|NA
TGTGCCACCCTGAGGATCGGAGAGAGTGGCGATCAGCCCCAGCATTTT
CATLRIGESGDQPQHF
>TRBV6-4|TRBJ1-6|NA|NA
TGTGCCAGCTCGACGGAGGGGGGGACACCCCTCCACTTT
CASSTEGGTPLHF
>TRBV5-5|TRBJ2-7|NA|NA
TGTGCCAGCAGCTTTACCACCTACGAGCAGTACTTC
CASSFTTYEQYF
>TRBV7-9|TRBJ2-7|NA|NA
TGTGCCAGCAGCTTAGCAGGCGGGATCTCCTACGAGCAGTACTTC
CASSLAGGISYEQYF
>TRBV30|TRBJ2-7|NA|NA
TGTGCCTGGAGTAAAAGATTCGGGAGCGGTAGCTACGAGCAGTACTTC
CAWSKRFGSGSYEQYF
>TRBV6-6|TRBJ1-3|NA|TRBD1
TGTGCCAGCAGCCGCAGGGGGCAAGGAAACACCATATATTTT
CASSRRGQGNTIYF
>TRBV7-9|TRBJ1-1|NA|NA
TGTGCCAGCAGTCCAGACAGGAAAGGCACTGAAGCTTTCTTT
CASSPDRKGTEAFF
>TRBV7-2|TRBJ1-2|NA|NA
TGTGCCAGCAGCTTAGAACGGAACTATGGCTACACCTTC
CASSLERNYGYTF
>TRBV7-2|TRBJ2-2|NA|TRBD2
TGTGCCAGCAGCGTGGGACTAGCGGGAGGACGTAAGAACACCGGGGAGCTGTTTTTT
CASSVGLAGGRKNTGELFF
>TRBV28|TRBJ1-6|NA|NA
TGTGCCAGCAGTCCCCTTAAGGGGGGCGGTAATTCACCCCTCCACTTT
CASSPLKGGGNSPLHF
>TRBV7-9|TRBJ2-1|NA|NA
TGTGCCAGCAGCTTAGCGCTGACCTCCTACAATGAGCAGTTCTTC
CASSLALTSYNEQFF
>TRBV29-1|TRBJ2-3|NA|NA
TGCAGCGTTGTCCCCCTACTGGGATCAGATACGCAGTATTTT
CSVVPLLGSDTQYF
>TRBV2|TRBJ2-6|NA|NA
TGTGCCAGCAGGCCGGGTGGAAAGCCCTTCTCTGGGGCCAACGTCCTGACTTTC
CASRPGGKPFSGANVLTF
>TRBV5-1|TRBJ1-4|NA|NA
TGCGCCAGCAGCCCGACAGGAGCCTCCGAAAAACTGTTTTTT
CASSPTGASEKLFF
>TRBV6-1|TRBJ1-4|NA|NA
TGTGCCAGCACGGGGGGTGTCGGTGAAAAACTGTTTTTT
CASTGGVGEKLFF
>TRBV19|TRBJ2-7|NA|NA
TGTGCCAGTGGAGGGGGGGCCTACGAGCAGTACTTC
CASGGGAYEQYF
>TRBV25-1|TRBJ2-1|NA|NA
TGTGCCAGCTTGTCGGGGACATACAATGAGCAGTTCTTC
CASLSGTYNEQFF
>TRBV28|TRBJ2-2|NA|NA
TGTGCCAGCAGTTCTTTCCTTTTTTATACTGCCGGGGAGCTGTTTTTT
CASSSFLFYTAGELFF
>TRBV10-3|TRBJ2-6|once|TRBD1
TGTGCCATCAGGGGACAGGGGGACTCTGGGGCCAACGTCCTGACTTTC
CAIRGQGDSGANVLTF
>TRBV5-1|TRBJ2-1|NA|TRBD1
TGCGCCAGCAGCTTGGATGTGGACAGGGGGCCCTACAATGAGCAGTTCTTC
CASSLDVDRGPYNEQFF
>TRBV10-3|TRBJ2-1|NA|NA
TGTGCCATCACCGAACTAGTTGAAGGTGAGCAGTTCTTC
CAITELVEGEQFF
>TRBV6-4|TRBJ2-7|NA|NA
TGTGCCAGCAGTAGCTTTCCGAACTACGAGCAGTACTTC
CASSSFPNYEQYF
>TRBV4-1|TRBJ2-3|once|TRBD2
TGCGCCAGCAGCCCGGACCTAGCGGGGGTGGCAGATACGCAGTATTTT
CASSPDLAGVADTQYF
>TRBV27|TRBJ2-7|NA|TRBD1
TGTGCCAGCAGTTTTGTCAGGGGGCACCCCTACGAGCAGTACTTC
CASSFVRGHPYEQYF
>TRBV7-9|TRBJ2-7|NA|TRBD1
TGTGCCAGCAGCCTCGGGACAGGGGTTCACGAGCAGTACTTC
CASSLGTGVHEQYF
>TRBV27|TRBJ2-2|NA|NA
TGTGCCAGCAGTTTTCAATTCGGGGAGCTGTTTTTT
CASSFQFGELFF
>TRBV30|TRBJ2-3|NA|NA
TGTGCCTGGAGTGTTAACAGGGATACGCAGTATTTT
CAWSVNRDTQYF
>TRBV27|TRBJ2-2|NA|NA
TGTGCCAGCAGTTTAATAATGGCAACCGGGGAGCTGTTTTTT
CASSLIMATGELFF
>TRBV10-3|TRBJ2-1|once|NA
TGTGCCATCAGTAACGACGGGAATGAGCAGTTCTTC
CAISNDGNEQFF
>TRBV2|TRBJ2-7|few|NA
TGTGCCAGCAGCACGGGGACAACCTACGAGCAGTACTTC
CASSTGTTYEQYF
>TRBV9|TRBJ2-7|NA|NA
TGTGCCAGCAGCTTAGAAATGACGACAGAGCAGTACTTC
CASSLEMTTEQYF
>TRBV28|TRBJ2-3|NA|TRBD1
TGTGCCAGCAGTTTGGTCTCCGGGACAGGGGGCAAAGATACGCAGTATTTT
CASSLVSGTGGKDTQYF
>TRBV7-2|TRBJ2-1|NA|TRBD1
TGTGCCAGCAGGGGACAGGGTAGGGATGAGCAGTTCTTC
CASRGQGRDEQFF
>TRBV9|TRBJ2-7|NA|TRBD1
TGTGCCAGCAGCGTAGGGACAGGTGTCTCCTACGAGCAGTACTTC
CASSVGTGVSYEQYF
>TRBV6-6|TRBJ1-1|NA|NA
TGTGCCAGCAGTTACGGTAAGGGAGGAACTGAAGCTTTCTTT
CASSYGKGGTEAFF
>TRBV6-6|TRBJ2-3|NA|NA
TGTGCCAGCAGTGACAGGCCACCGGTCGGGGATACGCAGTATTTT
CASSDRPPVGDTQYF
>TRBV2|TRBJ2-3|NA|NA
TGTGCCAGCAAAGGCAGAGCTTCTAGCACAGATACGCAGTATTTT
CASKGRASSTDTQYF
>TRBV9|TRBJ2-1|NA|NA
TGTGCCAGCAGCCAATCCCGGCCTGGGGTCAATGAGCAGTTCTTC
CASSQSRPGVNEQFF
>TRBV27|TRBJ2-7|NA|NA
TGTGCCAGCACCAGGAGCGGAGTGATGGGGGGATACGAGCAGTACTTC
CASTRSGVMGGYEQYF
>TRBV2|TRBJ1-2|NA|NA
TGTGCCAGCAGTGAATCGGGGGGCTACACCTTC
CASSESGGYTF